This paragraph reports one T cell receptor beta chain. The specificity of this receptor is unknown. It has no much larger one-base neighbor in the sample; base qualities were not kept. According to the germline V gene, CDR1 reads SGHTA and CDR2 reads FQGNSA. The CDR3 covers 18 residues, taking in both the cysteine and the phenylalanine. The sequence is cut down to CDR3 DNA, 54 bases in frame from base 1. Trimming accounts for 1 base at V and 6 bases at J, while the number of junction bases matched to no gene is 18. This record comes from a study of cytomegalovirus exposure and HLA in healthy donors (dated by TCRdb to the late 2010s). The study in broad terms: According to an earlier analysis of around 600 of the donors, about 179 million T cells yielded some 110 million unique TCR beta sequences and around 280 Gb of sequence data. An early release covering about 600 HLA-typed donors comprised about 290 gigabases of sequencing data and approximately 80 million unique TCR sequences. Every discovery cohort repertoire had been produced on one sequencing platform. Class I and class II HLA loci were covered by the typing at four-digit resolution. Of the roughly 390 genotyped donors, less than 90% were placed in the genetic ancestry cluster associated with self-reported Caucasian donors. The study combined high-throughput TCR immunosequencing, statistical association of individual TCRs with disease status, and machine learning to predict cytomegalovirus infection status. The number of typed donors differed by locus: about 620-630 for A, B, C, DRB1 and DQB1; roughly 510 for DQA1; around 610 for DPA1; and roughly 450 for DPB1. Among roughly 370 genotyped donors of the cohort, an average of approximately 250,000 unique TCR beta nucleotide sequences were sequenced per donor, 15% to 20% of them non-productive. The later analysis used no new phenotypic data to find candidate immune exposures, relying instead on TCR beta sequences and their occurrence across donors. To decide whether each TCR beta V gene segment behaved as functional or pseudogenic, an earlier analysis of some 540 of the donors relied on high-throughput TCR beta sequencing. A later analysis re-analyzed previously published TCR beta repertoires from 600 to 850 donors and added high-resolution HLA genotyping to study TCR occurrence patterns. Roughly five DR-DQ haplotypes were handled as single units for association and clustering because linkage in the cohort was strong. In addition to the first cohort of 666 subjects, a separate validation cohort of about 120 different subjects was used. The study was designed to test whether signatures of past pathogen exposure could be identified by cataloging public T cell receptors. In a later genetic analysis, genome-wide SNP genotypes for about 65% of the 666 donors were used, and that subset was treated as a discovery cohort. Donor age, sex, ethnicity and CMV serostatus were compiled alongside the repertoire data. Using immunosequencing, the study profiled T cell repertoires from roughly 650 subjects and related those repertoires to cytomegalovirus serostatus.

The cohort consisted of 666 healthy bone marrow donors. At the time of sampling, all cohort members were nominally healthy, though unrecorded immune exposures were likely present. The donor tested CMV seronegative and was one of the 352 seronegative cohort members. A peripheral blood sample was provided by each donor, and peripheral blood mononuclear cells were used for TCR beta sequencing. Genomic DNA extraction from the blood cell samples was performed with the Qiagen DNeasy Blood Extraction Kit. Library preparation was by the immunoSEQ multiplex PCR assay. The multiplex PCR relied on a mix of 60 forward primers for TCR Vbeta segments and 13 reverse primers for TCR Jbeta segments. Amplification of the CDR3 region of rearranged TCR beta genes was performed with a multiplex PCR assay on genomic DNA. The Illumina HiSeq System was used to sequence the amplified TCR beta libraries as 87-base-pair reads. Per the original workflow: A later analysis counted approximately 74 million unique TCR beta chains across the 666 repertoires, and 10 million to 11 million of these chains were shared by at least two donors. To remove PCR and sequencing errors, raw reads were error-corrected and collapsed into unique sequences using a nearest-neighbor algorithm that merged closely related sequences. V, D and J gene segments were assigned by aligning CDR3 sequences to IMGT reference sequences. For a sequence to be retained, at least a six-nucleotide match to both a V gene segment and a J gene segment was required. A rearrangement counted as productive if the CDR3 had no stop codons and remained in frame with V and J, and every other rearrangement counted as non-productive. CDR3 was defined by IMGT convention, running from the second conserved V-encoded cysteine to the conserved J-encoded phenylalanine. Sequences without an unambiguous match to a single V gene segment were excluded from the earlier analysis of about 630 of the donors. In an earlier analysis of more than 500 of the donors, a V segment was called functional when productive rearrangements were above 56.7%, and segregating when the standard deviation between donors exceeded 5%. A statistical classification framework was built for diagnosing cytomegalovirus status from the catalog of TCR beta chain sequences. A later analysis assigned V and J genes by comparing TCR nucleotide sequences with IMGT/GENE-DB human TR gene sequences. Using the TCRdist pipeline, a later analysis assigned CDR3 sequences along with most-parsimonious VDJ recombination scenarios. In a later analysis, every TCR beta chain was defined by the combination of its CDR3 amino acid sequence and its V-gene family, and reads without a unique V-gene family were dropped. A later analysis removed roughly 590 highly shared, low-generation-probability nucleotide sequences to deal with suspected cross-contamination and a sequencing artifact. In a later analysis, a clonal expansion index for each public chain was calculated from normalized within-repertoire ranks of inferred template counts. In a later analysis, generation probabilities were computed using a VDJ recombination model fitted to out-of-frame rearrangements, and the results were checked against IGoR. Hypergeometric tests were used in a later analysis to score TCR-TCR, TCR-HLA and TCR-CMV co-occurrence, with a repertoire-size bias correction applied to the TCR pairs. To estimate false discovery rates, a later analysis permuted the HLA or CMV assignments 20 times. In a later analysis, co-occurring TCRs were grouped with DBSCAN, and TCRdist sequence similarity was added when clustering was performed within HLA-allele-positive subsets. For co-occurrence clustering, repertoires with fewer than 30,000 or more than 120,000 public chains were excluded, along with four to six repertoires with anomalous nucleotide sharing. What TCRdb holds here is the immuneACCESS table cut down to in-frame rearrangements. Part of the clones is not present; checked against another copy, under half of the missing clones reflect an unresolved V gene, and the others are unexplained. V, J and clone size derive from that table, while D and trimming were established from the DNA sequence. The sample data list around 200,000 clones, and 65% to 90% of these were observed just once. The ten largest clones take up about 2% of the sample.

On the study overall, not on this receptor specifically: In the study, roughly 160 TCR beta chains were listed as associated with cytomegalovirus. Roughly 17 rarely observed V segments, including chromosome 9 orphons, were excluded from the earlier analysis of about 500 of the donors because counts were too low. According to a later analysis, most CMV-associated TCR beta chains appeared to be HLA-restricted, and the HLA associations seemed to be driven largely by CMV exposure. The classifier was reported to diagnose cytomegalovirus status with high specificity and sensitivity in both the original cohort and the validation cohort. In a later analysis, several top co-occurrence clusters were reported to appear linked to parvovirus B19, influenza, CMV and Epstein-Barr virus. Because HLA typing was unavailable for some donors at each locus, only the typed subset was used in association tests. Most TCR sequences were observed very rarely across donors, whereas some public TCRs were present in many individuals. Some IMGT-functional V segments, including TRBV6-2 and TRBV6-3, could not be told apart with the 87-base-pair reads, so those segments were excluded. A later analysis found that TCR association rates varied across HLA loci, with DRB1 alleles showing the most associated TCRs and HLA-C alleles the fewest. A further reported finding was that TCR beta sequences accurately predicted the HLA-A and HLA-B alleles for most subjects in the first cohort. In vitro tests confirmed that a few of the cytomegalovirus-associated TCR beta chains recognize cytomegalovirus antigens. Linkage disequilibrium might explain the correlated functional status among segregating V segments, but an unknown experimental factor could not be ruled out. Compared with equally common non-associated chains, HLA-associated TCR beta chains in a later analysis were more clonally expanded and had lower generation probabilities. CMV serostatus was the only immune exposure information available for the cohort. Strong co-occurrence of HLA alleles, especially DR and DQ, made assigning TCR associations to individual alleles difficult. It was suggested by the authors that the approach could potentially be generalized to other disease states and immunological phenotypes. In an earlier analysis of some 540 of the donors, most TCR beta V segments appeared in productive rearrangements about 87% or about 30% of the time, broadly matching IMGT annotations. Compared with the roughly 710-donor mean, donors in an Asian-associated ancestry cluster had fewer N-insertions in productive TCRs, according to a later genetic analysis. The presence/absence analyses assumed that sequencing depth was roughly uniform across donors, and that assumption may not be true. V-gene and J-gene trimming of TCR beta chains was associated with a missense DCLRE1C variant in a later genetic analysis, and the association was replicated in an independent cohort. A cluster of highly shared sequence variants was judged likely to represent a technical artifact of the sequencing pipeline. At a false discovery rate of 0.05, a later analysis linked 16,951 TCR beta sequences to specific HLA alleles. This cohort had only TCR beta chains sequenced, and the lack of alpha or paired-chain data limited which features could be detected.

The sequence links TRBV7-2 to TRBJ2-7; TRBD2 fits 7 bases in the junction. The source is a woman in her fifties or sixties in good health and CMV-seronegative. Sequenced: PBMCs. The CDR3 region: CASSLGDGSGLMTVEQYF. The nucleotide sequence reads TGTGCCAGCAGCTTAGGTGATGGGTCGGGACTAATGACTGTCGAGCAGTACTTC.